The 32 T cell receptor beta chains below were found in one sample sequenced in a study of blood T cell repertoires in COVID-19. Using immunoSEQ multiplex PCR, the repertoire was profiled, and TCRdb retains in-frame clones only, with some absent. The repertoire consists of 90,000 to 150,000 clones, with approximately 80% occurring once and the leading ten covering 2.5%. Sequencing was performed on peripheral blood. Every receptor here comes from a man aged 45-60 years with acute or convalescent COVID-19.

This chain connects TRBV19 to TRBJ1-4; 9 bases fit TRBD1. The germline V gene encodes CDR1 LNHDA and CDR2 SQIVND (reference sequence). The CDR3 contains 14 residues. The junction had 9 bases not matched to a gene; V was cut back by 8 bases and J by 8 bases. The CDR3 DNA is TGTGCCAGTGGTACAGGGGGCGGCGGGGAAAAACTGTTTTTT. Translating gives CASGTGGGGEKLFF.

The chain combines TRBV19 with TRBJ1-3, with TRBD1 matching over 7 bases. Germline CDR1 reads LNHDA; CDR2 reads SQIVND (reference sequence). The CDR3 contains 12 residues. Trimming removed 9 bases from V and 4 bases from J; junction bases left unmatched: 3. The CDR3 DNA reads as TGTGCCAGCCGGGACAGAGGAAACACCATATATTTT. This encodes CASRDRGNTIYF.

CDR3 loop: CASSFGGDYGYTF. In DNA, the CDR3 is TGTGCCAGCAGCTTCGGAGGGGACTATGGCTACACCTTC. This sequence joins TRBV11-2 and TRBJ1-2; a weak D match, TRBD1 (5 bases). The germline V gene encodes CDR1 SGHAT and CDR2 FQNNGV. V shed 3 bases and J shed 3 bases, with 8 bases lying between them. The CDR3 length is 13 residues.

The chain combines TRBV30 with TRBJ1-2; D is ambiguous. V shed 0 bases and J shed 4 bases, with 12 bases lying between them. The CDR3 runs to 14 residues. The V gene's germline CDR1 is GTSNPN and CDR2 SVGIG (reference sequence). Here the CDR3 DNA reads TGTGCCTGGAGTGTACTAGGGTTGGGCTATGGCTACACCTTC. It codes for CAWSVLGLGYGYTF.

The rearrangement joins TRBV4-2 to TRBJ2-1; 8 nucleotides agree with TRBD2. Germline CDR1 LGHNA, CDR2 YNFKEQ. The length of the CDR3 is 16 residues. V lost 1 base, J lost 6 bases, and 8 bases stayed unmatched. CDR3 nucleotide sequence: TGTGCCAGCAGCCAAGGGGTCGGGGGGGCGCTCAATGAGCAGTTCTTC. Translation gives CASSQGVGGALNEQFF.

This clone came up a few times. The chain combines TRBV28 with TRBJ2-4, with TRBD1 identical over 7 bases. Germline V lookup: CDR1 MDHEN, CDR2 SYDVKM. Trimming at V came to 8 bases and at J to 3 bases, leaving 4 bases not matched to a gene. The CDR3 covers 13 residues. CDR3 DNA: TGTGCCAGCCAAGGGGACAGCAAAAACATTCAGTACTTC. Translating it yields CASQGDSKNIQYF. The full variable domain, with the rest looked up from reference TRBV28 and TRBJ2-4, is DVKVTQSSRYLVKRTGEKVFLECVQDMDHENMFWYRQDPGLGLRLIYFSYDVKMKEKGDIPEGYSVSREKKERFSLILESASTNQTSMYLCASQGDSKNIQYFGAGTRLSVL.

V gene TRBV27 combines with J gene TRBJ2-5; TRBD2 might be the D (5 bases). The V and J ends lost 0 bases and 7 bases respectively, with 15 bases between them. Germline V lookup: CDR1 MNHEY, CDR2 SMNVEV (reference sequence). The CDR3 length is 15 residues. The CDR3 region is CASSLSSDGSGTQYF. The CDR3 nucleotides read TGTGCCAGCAGTTTATCGTCGGATGGGAGTGGGACCCAGTACTTC.

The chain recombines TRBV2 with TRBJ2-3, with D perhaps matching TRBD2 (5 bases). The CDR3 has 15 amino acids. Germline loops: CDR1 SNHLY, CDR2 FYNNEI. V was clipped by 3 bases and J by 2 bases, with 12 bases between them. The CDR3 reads CASSETRRTTDTQYF. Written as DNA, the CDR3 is TGTGCCAGCAGTGAGACGCGGAGGACCACAGATACGCAGTATTTT.

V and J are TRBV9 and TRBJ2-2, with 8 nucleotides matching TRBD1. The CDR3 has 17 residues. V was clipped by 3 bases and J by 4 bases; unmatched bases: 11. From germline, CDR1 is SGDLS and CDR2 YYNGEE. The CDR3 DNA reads TGTGCCAGCAGCGACGCCCCGGACAGGGCCGGCACCGGGGAGCTGTTTTTT. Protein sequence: CASSDAPDRAGTGELFF.

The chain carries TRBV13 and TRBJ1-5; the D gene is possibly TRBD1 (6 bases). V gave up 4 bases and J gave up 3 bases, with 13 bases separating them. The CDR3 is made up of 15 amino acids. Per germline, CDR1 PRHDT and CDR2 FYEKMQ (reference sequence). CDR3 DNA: TGTGCCAGCAGCTCGACAGGAGACTACAATCAGCCCCAGCATTTT. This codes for CASSSTGDYNQPQHF.

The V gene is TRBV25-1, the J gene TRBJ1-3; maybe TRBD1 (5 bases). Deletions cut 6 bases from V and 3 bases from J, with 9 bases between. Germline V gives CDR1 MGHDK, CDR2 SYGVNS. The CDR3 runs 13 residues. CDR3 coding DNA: TGTGCCAGCAGAGGGGTCAATGGAAACACCATATATTTT. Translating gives CASRGVNGNTIYF.

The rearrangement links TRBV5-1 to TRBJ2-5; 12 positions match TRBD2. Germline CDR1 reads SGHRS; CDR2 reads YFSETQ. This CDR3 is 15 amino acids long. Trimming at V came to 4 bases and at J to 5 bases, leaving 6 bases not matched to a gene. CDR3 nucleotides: TGCGCCAGCAGCCAACGACTAGCGGGGGCGGAGACCCAGTACTTC. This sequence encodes CASSQRLAGAETQYF.

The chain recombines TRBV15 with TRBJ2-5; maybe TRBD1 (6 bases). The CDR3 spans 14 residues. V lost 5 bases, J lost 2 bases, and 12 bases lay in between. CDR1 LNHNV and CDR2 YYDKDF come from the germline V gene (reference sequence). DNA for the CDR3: TGTGCCACCAGCGTCGGACAGATACAAGAGACCCAGTACTTC. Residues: CATSVGQIQETQYF.

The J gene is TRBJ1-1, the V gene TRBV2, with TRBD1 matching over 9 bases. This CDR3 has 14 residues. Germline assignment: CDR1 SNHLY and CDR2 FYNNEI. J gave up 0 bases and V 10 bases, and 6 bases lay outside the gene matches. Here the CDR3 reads CANRTGVMNTEAFF. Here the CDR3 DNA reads TGTGCCAACCGGACAGGGGTTATGAACACTGAAGCTTTCTTT. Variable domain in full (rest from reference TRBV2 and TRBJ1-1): EPEVTQTPSHQVTQMGQEVILRCVPISNHLYFYWYRQILGQKVEFLVSFYNNEISEKSEIFDDQFSVERPDGSNFTLKIRSTKLEDSAMYFCANRTGVMNTEAFFGQGTRLTVV.

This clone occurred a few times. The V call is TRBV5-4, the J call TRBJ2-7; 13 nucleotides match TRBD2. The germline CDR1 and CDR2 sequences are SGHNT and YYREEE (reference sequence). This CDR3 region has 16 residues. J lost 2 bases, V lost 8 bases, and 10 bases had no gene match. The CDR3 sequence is CARGKGTSGEPYEQYF. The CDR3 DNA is TGTGCCAGAGGCAAGGGGACTAGCGGGGAGCCCTACGAGCAGTACTTC.

CDR3 sequence (DNA): TGTGCCAGCAGCTATGACCAGGGGGCGGGGAGCACCGGGGAGCTGTTTTTT. As protein: CASSYDQGAGSTGELFF. V gene TRBV7-3 combines with J gene TRBJ2-2, with 8 bases lining up with TRBD1. J was trimmed by 4 bases and V by 4 bases; bases with no gene match: 11. Germline CDR1 is SGHTA and CDR2 is FQGTGA. The CDR3 covers 17 residues. Complete variable domain (other parts from reference TRBV7-3 and TRBJ2-2): GAGVSQTPSNKVTEKGKYVELRCDPISGHTALYWYRQSLGQGPEFLIYFQGTGAADDSGLPNDRFFAVRPEGSVSTLKIQRTERGDSAVYLCASSYDQGAGSTGELFFGEGSRLTVL.

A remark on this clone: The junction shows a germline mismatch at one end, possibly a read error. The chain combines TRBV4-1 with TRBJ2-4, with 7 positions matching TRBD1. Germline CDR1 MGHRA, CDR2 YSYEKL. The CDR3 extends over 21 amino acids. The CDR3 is CASSQGFTPGQKILAKNIQYF. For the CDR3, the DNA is TGCGCCAGCAGTCAAGGATTCACCCCGGGACAGAAAATTTTAGCCAAAAACATTCAGTACTTC.

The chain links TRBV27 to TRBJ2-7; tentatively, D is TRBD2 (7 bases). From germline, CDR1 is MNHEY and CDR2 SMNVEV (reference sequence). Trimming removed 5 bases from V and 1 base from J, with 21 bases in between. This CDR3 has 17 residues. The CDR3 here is CASSPRGASSLSYEQYF. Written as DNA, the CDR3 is TGTGCCAGCAGTCCCCGGGGGGCCTCTTCTTTATCCTACGAGCAGTACTTC.

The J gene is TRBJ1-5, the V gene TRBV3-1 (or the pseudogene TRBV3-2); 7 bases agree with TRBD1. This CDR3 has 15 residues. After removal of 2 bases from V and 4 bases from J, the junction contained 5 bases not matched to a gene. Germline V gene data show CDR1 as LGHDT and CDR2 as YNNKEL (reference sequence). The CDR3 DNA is TGTGCCAGCAGCCAATACGGGACAGAGAATCAGCCCCAGCATTTT. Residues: CASSQYGTENQPQHF.

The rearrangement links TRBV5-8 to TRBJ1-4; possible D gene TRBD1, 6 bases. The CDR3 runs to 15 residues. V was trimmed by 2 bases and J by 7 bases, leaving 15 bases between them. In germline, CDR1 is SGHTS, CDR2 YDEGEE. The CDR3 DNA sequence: TGTGCCAGCAGCTTTGGGGGCTCCATTGGTGAAAAACTGTTTTTT. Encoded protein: CASSFGGSIGEKLFF. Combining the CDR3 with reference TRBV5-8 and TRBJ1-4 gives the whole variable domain EAGVTQSPTHLIKTRGQQATLRCSPISGHTSVYWYQQALGLGLQFLLWYDEGEERNRGNFPPRFSGRQFPNYSSELNVNALELEDSALYLCASSFGGSIGEKLFFGSGTQLSVL.

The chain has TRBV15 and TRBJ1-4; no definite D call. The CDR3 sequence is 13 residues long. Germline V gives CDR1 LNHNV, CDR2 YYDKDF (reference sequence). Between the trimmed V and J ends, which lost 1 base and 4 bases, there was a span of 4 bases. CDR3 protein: CATSRASNEKLFF. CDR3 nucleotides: TGTGCCACCAGCAGAGCCAGTAATGAAAAACTGTTTTTT.

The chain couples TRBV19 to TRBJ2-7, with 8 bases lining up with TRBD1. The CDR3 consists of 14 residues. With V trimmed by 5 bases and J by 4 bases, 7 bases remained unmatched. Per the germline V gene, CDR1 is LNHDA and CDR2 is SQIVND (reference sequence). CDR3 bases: TGTGCCAGTAGTTCGCGACAGGGGCTTTACGAGCAGTACTTC. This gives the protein CASSSRQGLYEQYF.

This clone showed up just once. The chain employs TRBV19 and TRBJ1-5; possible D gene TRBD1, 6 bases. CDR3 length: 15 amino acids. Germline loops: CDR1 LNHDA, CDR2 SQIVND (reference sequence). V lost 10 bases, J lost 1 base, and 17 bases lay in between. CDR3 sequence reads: CATKGVDRSNQPQHF. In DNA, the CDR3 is TGTGCCACCAAAGGGGTCGACAGGAGCAATCAGCCCCAGCATTTT.

CDR3 DNA: TGTGCCAGCAGTGACTCTTGGCGGGAGACCTCCTACGAGCAGTACTTC. Protein sequence: CASSDSWRETSYEQYF. J is TRBJ2-7 and V is TRBV6-4; the match to TRBD2 covers 7 bases. This CDR3 comprises 16 residues. Germline V gene lookup returns CDR1 MRHNA and CDR2 SNTAGT. Losses at the gene ends were 0 bases for V and 0 bases for J; bases not matched to a gene: 5.

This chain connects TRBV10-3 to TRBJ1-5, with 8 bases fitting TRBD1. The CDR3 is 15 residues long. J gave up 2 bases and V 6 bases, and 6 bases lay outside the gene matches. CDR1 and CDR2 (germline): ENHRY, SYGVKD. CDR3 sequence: CAISPQGAGNQPQHF. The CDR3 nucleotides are TGTGCCATCAGCCCGCAGGGGGCTGGCAATCAGCCCCAGCATTTT.

Here the CDR3 reads CASGLGQGRDQPQHF. CDR3 sequence (DNA): TGTGCTAGTGGTTTGGGACAGGGGAGGGATCAGCCCCAGCATTTT. The chain combines TRBV12-5 with TRBJ1-5; TRBD1 matches 8 bases. Losses at the gene ends were 1 base for V and 5 bases for J; bases not matched to a gene: 4. This CDR3 is built from 15 residues. The germline gives CDR1 LGHNT, CDR2 FRNRAP.

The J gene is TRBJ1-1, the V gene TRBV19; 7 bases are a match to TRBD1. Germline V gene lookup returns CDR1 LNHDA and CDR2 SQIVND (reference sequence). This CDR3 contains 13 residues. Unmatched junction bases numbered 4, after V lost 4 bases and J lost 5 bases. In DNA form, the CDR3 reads TGTGCCAGTAGTAACAGGGGCGTGACTGAAGCTTTCTTT. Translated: CASSNRGVTEAFF. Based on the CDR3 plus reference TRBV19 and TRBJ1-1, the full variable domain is DGGITQSPKYLFRKEGQNVTLSCEQNLNHDAMYWYRQDPGQGLRLIYYSQIVNDFQKGDIAEGYSVSREKKESFPLTVTSAQKNPTAFYLCASSNRGVTEAFFGQGTRLTVV.

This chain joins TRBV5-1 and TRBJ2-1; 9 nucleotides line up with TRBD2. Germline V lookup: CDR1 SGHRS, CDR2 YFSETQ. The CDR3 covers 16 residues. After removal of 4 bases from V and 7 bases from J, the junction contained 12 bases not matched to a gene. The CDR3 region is CASSPLAGLSSNEQFF. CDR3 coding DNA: TGCGCCAGCAGCCCCCTAGCGGGATTGAGTAGTAATGAGCAGTTCTTC.

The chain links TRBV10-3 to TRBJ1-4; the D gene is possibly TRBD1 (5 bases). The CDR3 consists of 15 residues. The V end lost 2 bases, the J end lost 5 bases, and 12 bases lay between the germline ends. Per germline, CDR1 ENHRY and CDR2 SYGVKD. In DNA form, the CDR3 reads TGTGCCATCAGTGAGGTTGGGGGGGAGAATGAAAAACTGTTTTTT. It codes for CAISEVGGENEKLFF.

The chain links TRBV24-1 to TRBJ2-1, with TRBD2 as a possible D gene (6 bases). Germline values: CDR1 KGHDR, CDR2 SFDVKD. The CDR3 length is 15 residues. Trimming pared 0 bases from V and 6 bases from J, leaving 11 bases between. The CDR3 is CATSDLTLSGNEQFF. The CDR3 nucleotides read TGTGCCACCAGTGATTTGACTCTTAGCGGCAATGAGCAGTTCTTC.

CDR3 amino acids: CASSYVGEGNIQYF. The CDR3 coding sequence is TGTGCCAGCAGTTACGTAGGGGAGGGAAACATTCAGTACTTC. This chain connects TRBV6-5 to TRBJ2-4; 7 positions agree with TRBD2. Germline assignment: CDR1 MNHEY and CDR2 SVGAGI. The trim removed 2 bases at V and 6 bases at J, leaving 4 bases unmatched. This CDR3 is built from 14 residues.

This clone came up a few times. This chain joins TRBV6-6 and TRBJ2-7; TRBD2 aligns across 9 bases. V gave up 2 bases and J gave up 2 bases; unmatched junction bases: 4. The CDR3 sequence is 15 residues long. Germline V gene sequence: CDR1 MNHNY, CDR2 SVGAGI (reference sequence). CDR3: CASSYIAGDTYEQYF. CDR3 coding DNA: TGTGCCAGCAGTTACATAGCGGGAGACACCTACGAGCAGTACTTC.